These 16 T cell receptor beta chains came from one sample sequenced in a study of blood T cells in healthy people across ages. Primers used in a second PCR of about 7 to 11 cycles were a sample-barcoded 5' primer and a J-beta primer mix. TCRdb used MiXCR to reprocess the 5' RACE reads, holding one entry per CDR3 protein. This table has 600,000 or so distinct CDR3 sequences, roughly 30% appearing once. Sequenced input: blood. These receptor sequences come from an elderly woman in good health.

This clonotype was seen only a few times. This may come from a read error, since a much larger clone is one base off. The V and J genes are TRBV5-1 and TRBJ1-6; 11 bases fit TRBD1. CDR3 size: 14 residues. Germline CDR1 and CDR2: SGHRS and YFSETQ. The CDR3 loop is CASGQGAGNSPPHF. As DNA, the CDR3 is TGCGCCAGCGGACAGGGGGCAGGTAATTCACCCCCCCACTTT.

This clonotype appeared many times. The chain links TRBV20-1 to TRBJ1-1; D gene ambiguous. Germline loops: CDR1 DFQATT, CDR2 SNEGSKA (reference sequence). Deletions cut 2 bases from V and 0 bases from J, with 7 bases between. CDR3 length: 13 residues. This CDR3 reads CSARKSLNTEAFF. The CDR3, as DNA: TGCAGTGCTAGAAAATCTTTGAACACTGAAGCTTTCTTT.

This clonotype occurred a few times. V and J are TRBV7-3 and TRBJ2-2; weak D call: TRBD2 (6 bases). Trimming stripped 5 bases from V and 4 bases from J, with 17 bases between. CDR3 length: 16 residues. From germline, CDR1 is SGHTA and CDR2 FQGTGA. The CDR3 nucleotides are TGTGCCAGCAGCCCCGGCGGGCAGGGAGGCACCGGGGAGCTGTTTTTT. Translation: CASSPGGQGGTGELFF.

This clonotype was counted only a few times. This could be a read error, since a much larger clone is one nucleotide away. The chain recombines TRBV5-1 with TRBJ2-7; 8 bases align to TRBD1. Trimming at V came to 4 bases and at J to 5 bases, leaving 5 bases not matched to a gene. CDR1 is SGHRS, CDR2 YFSETQ, per germline. This CDR3 is 13 amino acids long. CDR3 residues: CASSQAGGHEQYF. CDR3 nucleotides: TGCGCCAGCAGCCAGGCAGGGGGCCACGAGCAGTACTTC.

In this sample, this clonotype turned up many times. The rearrangement uses TRBV4-1 and TRBJ2-7; 9 bases fit TRBD1. The germline gives CDR1 MGHRA, CDR2 YSYEKL. The trim removed 0 bases at V and 5 bases at J, leaving 5 bases unmatched. The CDR3 totals 15 residues. CDR3 sequence: CASSQEGQGGHEQYF. The CDR3 DNA is TGCGCCAGCAGCCAAGAGGGACAGGGTGGCCACGAGCAGTACTTC.

This clonotype was counted a few times. V gene TRBV18 combines with J gene TRBJ2-6, with 8 bases that match TRBD1. Germline CDR1 KGHSH, CDR2 LQKENI. V gave up 3 bases and J gave up 3 bases; unmatched junction bases: 1. The CDR3 has 15 amino acids. CDR3 amino acids: CASSPGQGGANVLTF. The CDR3 DNA is TGTGCCAGCTCACCCGGACAGGGTGGGGCCAACGTCCTGACTTTC.

This clonotype has a count of ten or more. The chain links TRBV27 to TRBJ1-6; D possibly corresponds to TRBD1 (6 bases). V was trimmed by 2 bases and J by 7 bases, leaving 12 bases between them. The CDR3 covers 15 residues. CDR1 is MNHEY and CDR2 is SMNVEV in the germline V gene (reference sequence). The CDR3 is CASSLRPGANSPLHF. Here the CDR3 DNA reads TGTGCCAGCAGTTTACGGCCAGGGGCCAATTCACCCCTCCACTTT.

Many counts were recorded for this clonotype. A much larger clonotype is one base distant, so this may be a read error. The V gene is TRBV20-1, the J gene TRBJ2-1; weak D call: TRBD2 (6 bases). The J call may be faulty, since TRBJ2-7 better matches the DNA end. Germline assignment: CDR1 DFQATT and CDR2 SNEGSKA (reference sequence). The CDR3 has 15 residues. DNA for the CDR3: TGCAGTGCTAGAGGTGCGGGGAGGACCTACAATGAGCAGTACTTC. It yields the protein CSARGAGRTYNEQYF.

Points on this clonotype: A read error may produce the germline difference seen at one junction end. The chain is built from TRBV5-6 and TRBJ2-3; D is possibly TRBD2 (5 bases). CDR1 and CDR2 from the germline V gene are SGHDT and YYEEEE. The CDR3 contains 16 residues. The CDR3 DNA reads as TGTGCCAGCAGCTTCCGTTCGAGCGGCCGCACAGATATGCAGTATTTT. It translates to CASSFRSSGRTDMQYF.

Of note for this clonotype: A much bigger clone sits one base away, suggesting this may be a read error. The chain couples TRBV5-1 to TRBJ2-7; 10 positions agree with TRBD1. The germline gives CDR1 SGHRS, CDR2 YFSETQ. The length of the CDR3 is 14 residues. Written as DNA, the CDR3 is TGCGTCAGCAGCTTGGGACAGGGGACCGACGAGCAGTACTTC. This sequence encodes CVSSLGQGTDEQYF.

The chain uses TRBV6-2 or TRBV6-3 and TRBJ2-4, with 8 nucleotides matching TRBD1. Looked up from germline, CDR1 is MNHEY and CDR2 is SVGEGT. The CDR3 runs to 13 residues. The trim removed 6 bases at V and 6 bases at J, leaving 4 bases unmatched. CDR3 sequence: CASRRQGINIQYF. DNA of the CDR3: TGTGCCAGCAGGAGACAGGGGATAAACATTCAGTACTTC.

Worth noting for this clonotype: This could be a read error, since a much larger clone is one nucleotide away. The chain has TRBV7-2 and TRBJ2-1; 7 positions agree with TRBD2. J was trimmed by 13 bases and V by 5 bases; bases with no gene match: 11. Germline-derived CDR1 and CDR2 are SGHTA and FQGNSA. The CDR3 has 13 amino acids. Written as DNA, the CDR3 is TGTGCCAGCAGCATTCTAGCGGTGGAGACCCAGTTCTTC. Translation gives CASSILAVETQFF.

Concerning this clonotype: An end of the junction does not agree with germline; a read error may underlie this. V is TRBV5-1 and J is TRBJ2-7, with TRBD2 identical over 11 bases. Germline assignment: CDR1 SGHRS and CDR2 YFSETQ. CDR3 length: 18 residues. Written as DNA, the CDR3 is TGCGCCGGCAGCTTGGGAGCTAGCGGGGGGTTGTTAACGAATGAGCAGTACTTC. It encodes CAGSLGASGGLLTNEQYF. Drawing the rest from reference TRBV5-1 and TRBJ2-7, the complete variable domain is KAGVTQTPRYLIKTRGQQVTLSCSPISGHRSVSWYQQTPGQGLQFLFEYFSETQRNKGNFPGRFSGRQFSNSRSEMNVSTLELGDSALYLCAGSLGASGGLLTNEQYFGPGTRLTVT.

Many counts were recorded for this clonotype. The chain carries TRBV20-1 and TRBJ2-7; 10 nucleotides line up with TRBD2. Losses at the gene ends were 5 bases for V and 6 bases for J; bases not matched to a gene: 10. The CDR3 totals 14 residues. Per the germline V gene, CDR1 is DFQATT and CDR2 is SNEGSKA (reference sequence). The CDR3 bases are TGCAGTGCTGCCCTAGCGGGGGTCCCTGGCGAGCAGTACTTC. Its translation is CSAALAGVPGEQYF.

This clonotype was counted once. This chain connects TRBV19 to TRBJ2-3; 10 positions agree with TRBD2. Germline V gives CDR1 LNHDA, CDR2 SQIVND (reference sequence). The CDR3 is made up of 16 amino acids. With 3 bases clipped from V and 1 base from J, the junction kept 4 bases outside the gene matches. The CDR3 region is CASSMNLAGGTDTQYF. CDR3 in DNA: TGTGCCAGTAGTATGAATCTAGCGGGGGGCACAGATACGCAGTATTTT.

For this clonotype: With a much larger clone just one base away, this may be a read error. The chain uses TRBV6-5 and TRBJ2-4; possibly TRBD2 for D (6 bases). The DNA end lines up better with TRBJ2-7; the J call may be wrong. Looked up from germline, CDR1 is MNHEY and CDR2 is SVGAGI. The CDR3 covers 16 residues. CDR3 amino acids: CASSYSAGPRSPEQYF. The CDR3, as DNA: TGTGCCAGCAGTTACTCTGCGGGACCCAGGAGCCCCGAGCAGTACTTC.